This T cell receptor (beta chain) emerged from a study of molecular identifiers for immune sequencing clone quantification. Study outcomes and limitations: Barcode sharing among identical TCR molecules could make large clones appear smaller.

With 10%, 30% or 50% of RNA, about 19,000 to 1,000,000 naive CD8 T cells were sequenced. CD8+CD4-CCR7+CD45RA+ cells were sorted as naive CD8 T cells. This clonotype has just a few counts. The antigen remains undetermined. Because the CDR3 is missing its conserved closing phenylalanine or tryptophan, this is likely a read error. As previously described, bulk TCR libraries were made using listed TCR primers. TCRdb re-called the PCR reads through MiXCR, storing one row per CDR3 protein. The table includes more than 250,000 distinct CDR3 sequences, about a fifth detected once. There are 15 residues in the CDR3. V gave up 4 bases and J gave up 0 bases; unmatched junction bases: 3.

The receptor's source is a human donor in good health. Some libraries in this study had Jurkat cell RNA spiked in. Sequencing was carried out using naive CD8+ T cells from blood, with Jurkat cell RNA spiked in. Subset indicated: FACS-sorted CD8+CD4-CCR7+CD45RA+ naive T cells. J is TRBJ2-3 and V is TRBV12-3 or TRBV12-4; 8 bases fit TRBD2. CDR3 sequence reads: CASSSGGSSTDTQYL. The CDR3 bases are TGTGCCAGCAGTTCGGGGGGGAGTAGCACAGATACGCAGTATCTT.